The rows below give T cell receptor beta chains drawn from one sample of a study of T cell repertoires in cytomegalovirus infection. TCRdb reanalysed the reads using MiXCR and keeps one entry per CDR3 protein. This table has 100,000 to 150,000 distinct CDR3 sequences, 20% to 30% appearing once. Their cognate antigens are unknown. Sequencing was performed on PBMCs, sequenced either directly or after in vitro stimulation (not recorded which). These receptors were obtained from a human donor in good health (CMV status not recorded). Some clones in this sample may be carry-over from other donors' samples. The conserved cysteine and the conserved F or W are not part of the CDR3 here.

V	length	J	CDR3
TRBV7-2	17	TRBJ2-3	ASSKTSGRAGIPSDTQY
TRBV20-1	15	TRBJ2-7	SARDHDASGRGYEQY
TRBV7-3	14	TRBJ2-1	ASSQARPTSYNEQF
TRBV6-1	15	TRBJ2-1	ASSEEGLAGGYNEQF
TRBV29-1	14	TRBJ1-3	SVEPRGPDSGNTIY
TRBV20-1	11	TRBJ2-3	SAKAVVSDTQY
TRBV7-2	9	TRBJ2-3	ASSATGSQY
TRBV2	10	TRBJ2-5	ASSEQGAGTN
TRBV6-2/TRBV6-3	12	TRBJ2-1	ASERDSAYNEQF
TRBV7-9	14	TRBJ2-7	ASSDLTSGSTYEQY
TRBV6-2/TRBV6-3	10	TRBJ2-1	ASRRDKNEQF
TRBV4-3	13	TRBJ2-2	ASSQLREGPGELF
TRBV12-3/TRBV12-4	13	TRBJ2-3	ASSLWLAGRDTQY
TRBV11-2	14	TRBJ2-3	ASSLVLSGRTDTQY
TRBV20-1	11	TRBJ2-3	SAMTTGPDTQY
TRBV6-6	13	TRBJ2-7	ASIPGQGALYEQY
TRBV6-1	12	TRBJ2-5	ASSSGQAPEAQY
TRBV28	13	TRBJ2-7	ASSLLTSQTYEQY
TRBV7-9	12	TRBJ1-4	ASSLSPQGEKLF
TRBV6-2/TRBV6-3	11	TRBJ1-2	ASSRGKTYGYT
TRBV29-1	11	TRBJ2-1	SVRTSGSGEQF
TRBV7-6	10	TRBJ2-1	ASSAQGSEQF
TRBV29-1	9	TRBJ1-2	SVVVTGDYT
TRBV27	18	TRBJ1-3	ASGHPTGQGGHRTGNTIY
TRBV5-5	12	TRBJ2-7	ASSLITGTYEQY
TRBV6-1	14	TRBJ1-5	ASSEGGTYSNQPQH
TRBV2	13	TRBJ2-1	ARSRSGGSYNEQF
TRBV7-3	11	TRBJ2-2	ASSGTEKGELF
TRBV4-3	15	TRBJ2-4	ASSQDMAALAKNIQY
TRBV2	13	TRBJ2-1	ASSPRQGVGDEQF
TRBV28	14	TRBJ2-3	ASSLGGVGNTDTQY
TRBV11-2	12	TRBJ2-7	ASSLEAGTYEQY
TRBV7-2	9	TRBJ2-1	ASSVNGGQF
TRBV20-1	13	TRBJ2-1	SARDPGTFNNEQF
TRBV12-3/TRBV12-4	10	TRBJ1-2	ASSLGIYGYT